The 30 T cell receptor beta chains reported below all come from one sample, sequenced in a study of blood T cells in healthy people across ages. Alongside a J-beta primer mix, a sample-barcoded 5' primer served in a second PCR lasting 7 to 11 cycles. One entry per CDR3 protein results from TCRdb running MiXCR on the 5' RACE reads. The sample includes 450,000 to 700,000 distinct CDR3 sequences, about 25% of them seen just once. Input material: blood. Receptors originate from a woman in her seventies in good health.

This chain joins TRBV25-1 and TRBJ1-1; no firm D call. This CDR3 comprises 14 residues. V gave up 6 bases and J gave up 4 bases, with 15 bases separating them. Per germline, CDR1 MGHDK and CDR2 SYGVNS. The CDR3 sequence: CASRAPGPITEAFF. CDR3 DNA sequence: TGTGCCAGCAGGGCCCCTGGGCCGATCACTGAAGCTTTCTTT.

This clonotype has just a few counts. The chain couples TRBV20-1 to TRBJ1-1; D is unclear. V dropped 3 bases and J dropped 7 bases, with 12 bases sitting between them. The CDR3 length is 12 residues. CDR1 and CDR2 from the germline V gene are DFQATT and SNEGSKA (reference sequence). In nucleotides, the CDR3 is TGCAGTGCTAGTCGGACCGAGAATGAAGCTTTCTTT. Translating it yields CSASRTENEAFF.

This clonotype came up a few times. This chain joins TRBV6-1 and TRBJ2-4, with 8 bases aligning to TRBD1. CDR3 length equals 14 residues. The trim removed 8 bases at V and 9 bases at J, leaving 12 bases unmatched. Germline CDR1 and CDR2: MNHNS and SASEGT. CDR3 residues: CASLGQGKGGIQYF. DNA for the CDR3: TGTGCCAGCCTCGGACAGGGAAAGGGGGGCATTCAGTACTTC.

This chain joins TRBV30 and TRBJ2-3; D ambiguous. CDR1 is GTSNPN, CDR2 SVGIG, per germline (reference sequence). The CDR3 has 13 amino acids. V was shortened by 0 bases and J by 0 bases, with 4 bases between the two germline ends. The CDR3: CAWSVGSTDTQYF. The CDR3 bases are TGTGCCTGGAGTGTAGGGAGCACAGATACGCAGTATTTT.

Only a few counts were recorded for this clonotype. The chain carries TRBV6-1 and TRBJ1-2; 8 nucleotides align to TRBD1. The CDR3 loop spans 15 amino acids. Germline values: CDR1 MNHNS, CDR2 SASEGT. J gave up 4 bases and V 7 bases, and 11 bases lay outside the gene matches. The CDR3 nucleotides read TGTGCCAGCATCCCGGGCAGGGGGCCGACCTATGGCTACACCTTC. This gives the protein CASIPGRGPTYGYTF.

The sample holds a few counts of this clonotype. The chain is built from TRBV7-2 and TRBJ1-3; 8 nucleotides line up with TRBD1. Germline V lookup: CDR1 SGHTA, CDR2 FQGNSA. Unmatched junction bases numbered 15, after V lost 2 bases and J lost 6 bases. The CDR3 runs to 18 residues. The CDR3 DNA sequence: TGTGCCAGCAGCTTAAGGGCCCGGACAGGGTTTCATGAAAACACCATATATTTT. Amino acid sequence: CASSLRARTGFHENTIYF.

The V call is TRBV28, the J call TRBJ2-2, with TRBD2 matching over 9 bases. Germline values: CDR1 MDHEN, CDR2 SYDVKM. The CDR3 has 16 amino acids. J gave up 4 bases and V 5 bases, and 8 bases lay outside the gene matches. CDR3 DNA: TGTGCCAGCAGTCAGGGACTAGCAGCGGGCACCGGGGAGCTGTTTTTT. This encodes CASSQGLAAGTGELFF.

This clonotype was found a few times. The V call is TRBV5-8, the J call TRBJ2-4, with TRBD2 matching 8 bases. V lost 5 bases to trimming and J lost 0 bases; unmatched junction nucleotides: 10. The germline V gene has CDR1 SGHTS and CDR2 YDEGEE. The CDR3 loop spans 17 amino acids. CDR3 in amino acids: CASSPSGGPLAKNIQYF. The DNA of the CDR3 is TGTGCCAGCAGTCCAAGCGGGGGACCCTTAGCCAAAAACATTCAGTACTTC.

The chain joins TRBV20-1 to TRBJ2-1; tentative D call: TRBD2 (6 bases). V lost 3 bases and J 7 bases, leaving 13 bases between the germline ends. CDR1 is DFQATT, CDR2 SNEGSKA, per germline (reference sequence). This CDR3 contains 13 residues. CDR3 bases: TGCAGTGCTAGGAAACCTAGCGTAAATGAGCAGTTCTTC. Its translation: CSARKPSVNEQFF.

This clonotype was counted between two and nine times. The V gene is TRBV15, the J gene TRBJ2-1; the match to TRBD2 covers 11 bases. Germline V gives CDR1 LNHNV, CDR2 YYDKDF (reference sequence). J was trimmed by 8 bases and V by 0 bases; bases with no gene match: 9. The CDR3 consists of 17 residues. The DNA of the CDR3 is TGTGCCACCAGCAGAGATCCCCGGCTAGCGGGGGGCGATGAGCAGTTCTTC. This gives the protein CATSRDPRLAGGDEQFF.

This chain connects TRBV20-1 to TRBJ1-2; 8 bases are a match to TRBD1. Trimming cost V 0 bases and J 4 bases; bases outside gene matches: 10. The germline CDR1 and CDR2 sequences are DFQATT and SNEGSKA (reference sequence). The CDR3 is 16 amino acids. The chain's CDR3 is CSARDGGQGDAYGYTF. CDR3 DNA sequence: TGCAGTGCTAGAGACGGCGGACAGGGAGACGCCTATGGCTACACCTTC.

V and J are TRBV30 and TRBJ2-2, with D uncertain. The V and J ends lost 1 base and 4 bases respectively, with 7 bases between them. This CDR3 spans 13 amino acids. In germline, CDR1 is GTSNPN, CDR2 SVGIG (reference sequence). CDR3 in amino acids: CAWSDRFTGELFF. The CDR3 nucleotides read TGTGCCTGGAGTGACAGATTCACCGGGGAGCTGTTTTTT.

The V gene is TRBV10-3, the J gene TRBJ1-1; no firm D call. The CDR3 totals 14 residues. The V and J ends lost 8 bases and 2 bases respectively, with 15 bases between them. Germline V gives CDR1 ENHRY, CDR2 SYGVKD. The CDR3 loop reads CAIGSRETNTEAFF. DNA for the CDR3: TGTGCCATCGGCTCAAGGGAGACCAACACTGAAGCTTTCTTT.

The chain is built from TRBV12-3 or TRBV12-4 and TRBJ1-4; D not certain. The CDR3 has 11 amino acids. V lost 4 bases and J lost 14, with 11 bases in between. The CDR3 DNA follows: TGTGCCAGCAGTTCCGAGGGCAGTCTGTTTTTT. This codes for CASSSEGSLFF.

This clonotype was counted a few times. The chain is built from TRBV7-2 and TRBJ1-1; D not resolved. This CDR3 has 13 amino acids. Germline V CDR1 and CDR2: SGHTA, FQGNSA. V was shortened by 5 bases and J by 5 bases, with 12 bases between the two germline ends. The CDR3 reads CASSHLGPTEAFF. The CDR3 nucleotides read TGTGCCAGCAGCCATCTTGGACCGACTGAAGCTTTCTTT. The full variable domain, rest sourced from reference TRBV7-2 and TRBJ1-1, is GAGVSQSPSNKVTEKGKDVELRCDPISGHTALYWYRQSLGQGLEFLIYFQGNSAPDKSGLPSDRFSAERTGGSVSTLTIQRTQQEDSAVYLCASSHLGPTEAFFGQGTRLTVV.

The sample holds one count of this clonotype. CDR3 sequence: CSASTSGGYEQYF. The DNA of the CDR3 is TGCAGTGCTAGCACTAGCGGGGGCTACGAGCAGTACTTC. The chain employs TRBV20-1 and TRBJ2-7; the match to TRBD2 covers 11 bases. This CDR3 region has 13 residues. CDR1 and CDR2 from the germline V gene are DFQATT and SNEGSKA (reference sequence). J gave up 3 bases and V 3 bases, and 1 base lay outside the gene matches.

The sample holds a few counts of this clonotype. This CDR3 is missing its conserved last phenylalanine or tryptophan, likely due to a read error. This chain connects TRBV10-3 to TRBJ2-3, with TRBD2 identical over 9 bases. V lost 0 bases and J lost 1; bases outside the gene matches: 2. Germline CDR1 reads ENHRY; CDR2 reads SYGVKD. The CDR3 totals 16 residues. The CDR3 DNA sequence: TGTGCCATCAGTGAGTCAGCTAGCGGGGGCACAGATACGCAGTATCTT. Its translation is CAISESASGGTDTQYL.

The chain employs TRBV7-2 and TRBJ2-7; a weak D match, TRBD1 (5 bases). CDR1 is SGHTA and CDR2 is FQGNSA in the germline V gene. The CDR3 consists of 15 residues. V was pared by 5 bases and J by 3 bases, with 17 bases between. The CDR3 nucleotides are TGTGCCAGCAGCACTAATCCTGGACAAAGCTACGAGCAGTACTTC. This sequence encodes CASSTNPGQSYEQYF.

The chain carries TRBV2 and TRBJ2-2; D uncertain. Trimming shortened V by 8 bases and J by 6 bases, and 7 bases separated the two germline ends. CDR1 is SNHLY and CDR2 is FYNNEI in the germline V gene. The length of the CDR3 is 11 residues. The DNA of the CDR3 is TGTGCCAGCGTCTTCGCCGGGGAGCTGTTTTTT. Protein product: CASVFAGELFF.

The chain uses TRBV6-4 and TRBJ2-5; D is perhaps TRBD2 (6 bases). The end of the DNA aligns better with TRBJ2-1, so the J call may be wrong. Germline CDR1 is MRHNA and CDR2 is SNTAGT. There are 14 residues in the CDR3. The chain's CDR3 is CASSEAGPYNEQFF. For the CDR3, the DNA is TGTGCCAGCAGTGAAGCGGGCCCCTACAATGAGCAGTTCTTC.

This clonotype showed up just a few times. The chain is built from TRBV5-1 and TRBJ2-7, with D maybe TRBD1 (6 bases). The CDR3 extends over 15 amino acids. Trimming took 1 base from V and 6 from J, leaving 17 bases between them. CDR1 and CDR2 (germline): SGHRS, YFSETQ. As DNA, the CDR3 is TGCGCCAGCAGCTTGATTCCAGGGGCGAGTTCCGAGCAGTACTTC. Translated: CASSLIPGASSEQYF.

This clonotype has only a few counts. V usage is TRBV6-1 and J usage is TRBJ1-5; D uncertain. Germline V lookup: CDR1 MNHNS, CDR2 SASEGT. Trimming cost V 1 base and J 0 bases, with 1 base left between them. This CDR3 is 13 amino acids long. The CDR3 region is CASSEVSNQPQHF. In DNA, the CDR3 is TGTGCCAGCAGTGAAGTTAGCAATCAGCCCCAGCATTTT.

This clonotype occurred a few times. J is TRBJ2-1 and V is TRBV7-9, with a possible D match to TRBD1 (6 bases). The CDR3 is 15 amino acids. Trimming took 5 bases from V and 1 from J, leaving 12 bases between them. Per the germline V gene, CDR1 is SEHNR and CDR2 is FQNEAQ (reference sequence). The CDR3 protein is CASSTGQGSYNEQFF. CDR3 DNA sequence: TGTGCCAGCAGCACGGGGCAGGGGTCCTACAATGAGCAGTTCTTC.

This clonotype was detected only a few times. CDR3 sequence (DNA): TGTGCCAGTGCTACGACAGCCTCCTACGAGCAGTACTTC. It specifies CASATTASYEQYF. The chain is built from TRBV12-3 or TRBV12-4 and TRBJ2-7, with a tentative D call TRBD1 (5 bases). This CDR3 region has 13 residues. V lost 9 bases and J 0 bases, leaving 12 bases between the germline ends.

This clonotype has just a few counts. The chain has TRBV6-5 and TRBJ1-5, with a tentative D call TRBD1 (5 bases). Germline CDR1 and CDR2: MNHEY and SVGAGI. Trimming left V 2 bases short and J 4 bases short, with 12 bases between. CDR3 length: 15 residues. The chain's CDR3 is CASSYGPGPNQPQHF. CDR3 DNA: TGTGCCAGCAGTTACGGACCGGGACCTAATCAGCCCCAGCATTTT.

The V and J genes are TRBV20-1 and TRBJ1-2; D gene unclear. Germline V CDR1 and CDR2: DFQATT, SNEGSKA (reference sequence). This CDR3 contains 12 residues. V lost 5 bases to trimming and J lost 2 bases, with 9 bases between them. CDR3 coding DNA: TGCAGTGCTTCGGAAGTCAACTATGGCTACACCTTC. Amino acids: CSASEVNYGYTF.

This clonotype was seen a handful of times. This chain joins TRBV28 and TRBJ2-5; D is possibly TRBD1 (6 bases). The germline V gene encodes CDR1 MDHEN and CDR2 SYDVKM. V lost 10 bases, J lost 1 base, and 13 bases lay in between. The CDR3 loop spans 13 amino acids. This CDR3 reads CATLTGLQETQYF. The CDR3 nucleotides read TGTGCCACCCTGACAGGCCTCCAAGAGACCCAGTACTTC. Variable domain in full (rest from reference TRBV28 and TRBJ2-5): DVKVTQSSRYLVKRTGEKVFLECVQDMDHENMFWYRQDPGLGLRLIYFSYDVKMKEKGDIPEGYSVSREKKERFSLILESASTNQTSMYLCATLTGLQETQYFGPGTRLLVL.

The chain has TRBV12-3 or TRBV12-4 and TRBJ2-2; TRBD2 agrees at 10 bases. The CDR3 extends over 14 amino acids. With 5 bases clipped from V and 8 bases from J, the junction kept 5 bases outside the gene matches. Written as DNA, the CDR3 is TGTGCCAGCAGTCCACTAGCGGGGAGGGGGGAGCTGTTTTTT. It is translated as CASSPLAGRGELFF.

The sample holds a few counts of this clonotype. CDR3 nucleotides: TGCGCCAGCAGCCAAGATGTGATGGGGGAGCATGGCTACACCTTC. Its protein product is CASSQDVMGEHGYTF. This chain connects TRBV4-1 to TRBJ1-2, with a weak D call TRBD1 (5 bases). Germline V lookup: CDR1 MGHRA, CDR2 YSYEKL. The CDR3 spans 15 residues. Trimming took 0 bases from V and 6 from J, leaving 14 bases between them.

The V gene is TRBV29-1, the J gene TRBJ2-2; no reliable D call. V was trimmed by 7 bases and J by 6 bases, leaving 12 bases between them. This CDR3 contains 12 residues. Germline values: CDR1 SQVTM, CDR2 ANQGSEA. CDR3 protein: CSASWRAGELFF. DNA of the CDR3: TGCAGCGCCTCTTGGCGCGCCGGGGAGCTGTTTTTT.